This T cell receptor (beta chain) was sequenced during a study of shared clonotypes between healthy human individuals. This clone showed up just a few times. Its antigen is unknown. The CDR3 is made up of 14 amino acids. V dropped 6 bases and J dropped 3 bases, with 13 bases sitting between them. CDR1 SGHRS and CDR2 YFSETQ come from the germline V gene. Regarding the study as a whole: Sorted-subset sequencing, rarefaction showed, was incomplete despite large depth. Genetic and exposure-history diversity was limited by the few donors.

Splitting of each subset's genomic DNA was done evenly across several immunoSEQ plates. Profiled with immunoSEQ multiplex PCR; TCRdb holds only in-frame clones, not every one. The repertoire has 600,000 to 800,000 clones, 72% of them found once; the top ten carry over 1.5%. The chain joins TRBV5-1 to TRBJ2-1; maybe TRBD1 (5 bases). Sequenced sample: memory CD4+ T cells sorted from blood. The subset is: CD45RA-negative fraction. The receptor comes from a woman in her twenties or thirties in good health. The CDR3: CASNPDRFYNEQFF. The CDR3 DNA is TGCGCCAGCAACCCAGACAGATTCTACAATGAGCAGTTCTTC.